The entry below gives a single T cell receptor beta chain sequence along with its context. Prior autoimmune disease or systemic immunosuppression barred patients. This sample is part of a study of OX40 agonist ivuxolimab in advanced cancers. Study as a whole: Intravenous ivuxolimab at 0.01 to 10 mg/kg was given to patients every 2 weeks. From about 23 to 85 years was the age range, with a mean of about 56 years, and around 84% were male. Hepatocellular carcinoma, melanoma, renal cell or head and neck cancer occurred in dose-escalation patients.

Measured with immunoSEQ multiplex PCR; TCRdb has only the in-frame clones, and not every one. This sample has 55,000 to 65,000 clones, with more than 85% found just once. CDR1 and CDR2 from the germline V gene are SNHLY and FYNNEI. The length of the CDR3 is 12 residues. With 2 bases removed from V and 11 bases from J, the gap between germline ends came to 12 bases. The sequencing used CD4+ or CD8+ T cells sorted from blood, collected in a trial of the OX40 agonist ivuxolimab. The V gene is TRBV2, the J gene TRBJ1-1; D gene uncertain. The receptor was isolated from an adult with an advanced solid tumor such as melanoma, head and neck, liver or kidney cancer. This chain's CDR3 is CASSESAVDAFF. The CDR3 DNA reads TGTGCCAGCAGTGAATCGGCTGTGGACGCTTTCTTT.